The 32 T cell receptor beta chains listed next were all sequenced from one sample in a study of radiotherapy plus CTLA-4 blockade in lung cancer. Sequenced by immunoSEQ multiplex PCR; TCRdb stores in-frame clones only, minus some. The sample shows 25,000 to 35,000 clones, approximately 78% of them seen only once. This specimen consisted of peripheral blood, obtained from a patient treated with radiotherapy plus ipilimumab. The receptors originated from a human donor with non-small cell lung cancer who had stable disease on radiotherapy plus ipilimumab.

V gene TRBV2 combines with J gene TRBJ2-3; D gene ambiguous. The germline V and J ends were trimmed by 7 bases and 5 bases, with 7 bases remaining between them. Per germline, CDR1 SNHLY and CDR2 FYNNEI. The CDR3 has 11 residues. The DNA for the CDR3 is TGTGCCAGCAATTCAATAGATACGCAGTATTTT. It encodes CASNSIDTQYF.

This chain joins TRBV7-3 and TRBJ2-2; D tentatively fits TRBD1 or TRBD2 (5 bases each). From germline, CDR1 is SGHTA and CDR2 FQGTGA. V was pared by 0 bases and J by 2 bases, with 10 bases between. CDR3 length equals 16 residues. The CDR3 sequence is CASSLTFGTNTGELFF. In nucleotides, the CDR3 is TGTGCCAGCAGCTTAACGTTTGGGACCAACACCGGGGAGCTGTTTTTT. The full variable domain, its missing parts supplied by reference TRBV7-3 and TRBJ2-2, is GAGVSQTPSNKVTEKGKYVELRCDPISGHTALYWYRQSLGQGPEFLIYFQGTGAADDSGLPNDRFFAVRPEGSVSTLKIQRTERGDSAVYLCASSLTFGTNTGELFFGEGSRLTVL.

V gene TRBV11-2 combines with J gene TRBJ1-3; no firm D call. V gave up 3 bases and J gave up 3 bases, with 15 bases separating them. The CDR3 is 16 amino acids. Germline V gives CDR1 SGHAT, CDR2 FQNNGV. The CDR3 sequence: CASSLGMGSGGNTIYF. CDR3 sequence (DNA): TGTGCCAGCAGCTTGGGGATGGGATCAGGTGGAAACACCATATATTTT.

The DNA for the CDR3 is TGTGCCAGTAGTATAGGTTCGGACACACGAATAGCTTTCTTT. This gives the protein CASSIGSDTRIAFF. The genes are TRBV19 and TRBJ1-1, with D possibly matching TRBD1 (5 bases). This CDR3 spans 14 amino acids. The germline V and J ends were trimmed by 1 base and 10 bases, with 16 bases remaining between them. The germline V gene has CDR1 LNHDA and CDR2 SQIVND (reference sequence).

The chain joins TRBV19 to TRBJ1-6; TRBD1 agrees at 9 bases. V gave up 7 bases and J gave up 8 bases; unmatched junction bases: 3. The CDR3 runs to 13 residues. The germline CDR1 and CDR2 sequences are LNHDA and SQIVND (reference sequence). In DNA form, the CDR3 reads TGTGCCAGTAAGGGACAGGGAGATTCACCCCTCCACTTT. This sequence encodes CASKGQGDSPLHF.

CDR3 loop: CASSLLGQGVQPQHF. As DNA, the CDR3 is TGTGCCAGCAGCTTGCTTGGACAGGGCGTGCAGCCCCAGCATTTT. The chain employs TRBV5-5 and TRBJ1-5, with 8 bases matching TRBD1. CDR1 and CDR2 (germline): SGHKS, YYEKEE (reference sequence). The V segment lost 1 base and the J segment 7 bases; nucleotides outside the gene matches: 7. This CDR3 comprises 15 residues.

The chain carries TRBV7-8 and TRBJ1-2; D may be TRBD1 (5 bases). V was cut by 5 bases and J by 2 bases, with 15 bases left in between. Germline CDR1 SGHVS, CDR2 FQNEAQ. This CDR3 has 15 amino acids. CDR3 sequence: CASSVRDGSNYGYTF. CDR3 in DNA: TGTGCCAGCAGCGTCCGGGACGGATCGAACTATGGCTACACCTTC.

This clone was picked up a small number of times. V is TRBV12-5 and J is TRBJ2-2; 9 bases align to TRBD1. V lost 3 bases to trimming and J lost 0 bases; unmatched junction nucleotides: 2. This CDR3 comprises 16 residues. Per the germline V gene, CDR1 is LGHNT and CDR2 is FRNRAP. CDR3 nucleotide sequence: TGTGCTAGTGGTTTACGGACAGGGGCGAACACCGGGGAGCTGTTTTTT. Its protein product is CASGLRTGANTGELFF.

This chain joins TRBV19 and TRBJ1-5; D is uncertain. The V end was cut by 2 bases, the J end by 3 bases, with 14 bases between. The CDR3 sequence is 16 residues long. Looked up from germline, CDR1 is LNHDA and CDR2 is SQIVND (reference sequence). CDR3 in amino acids: CASSIKGRITNQPQHF. CDR3 coding DNA: TGTGCCAGTAGTATAAAAGGACGCATAACCAATCAGCCCCAGCATTTT.

The chain employs TRBV9 and TRBJ1-6; TRBD1 is a possible D gene (6 bases). With 4 bases removed from V and 6 bases from J, the gap between germline ends came to 17 bases. CDR3 length: 16 residues. Germline assignment: CDR1 SGDLS and CDR2 YYNGEE. CDR3 sequence reads: CASSSRGPAGNSPLHF. In DNA form, the CDR3 reads TGTGCCAGCAGCTCCCGGGGGCCAGCGGGTAATTCACCCCTCCACTTT.

J is TRBJ1-2 and V is TRBV19, with D maybe TRBD1 (5 bases). Trimming cost V 9 bases and J 4 bases, with 15 bases left between them. Germline CDR1 is LNHDA and CDR2 is SQIVND (reference sequence). The CDR3 extends over 13 amino acids. The CDR3: CASSLGTGYGYTF. In nucleotides, the CDR3 is TGTGCCAGCTCACTAGGGACGGGCTATGGCTACACCTTC.

J is TRBJ1-1 and V is TRBV27, with a weak D call TRBD1 (6 bases). Germline lookup yields CDR1 MNHEY and CDR2 SMNVEV (reference sequence). This CDR3 comprises 17 residues. With 3 bases removed from V and 0 bases from J, the gap between germline ends came to 17 bases. The CDR3 sequence: CASSLGPGGPMNTEAFF. As DNA, the CDR3 is TGTGCCAGCAGTTTGGGTCCCGGGGGGCCTATGAACACTGAAGCTTTCTTT.

This clone was counted a few times. The J gene is TRBJ1-2, the V gene TRBV6-9, with 10 bases aligning to TRBD1. With V trimmed by 3 bases and J by 5 bases, 9 bases remained unmatched. This CDR3 is 16 amino acids long. CDR1 is MNHGY and CDR2 is SVAAGI in the germline V gene. The CDR3 is CASSYVTGTGAYGYTF. The CDR3 nucleotides are TGTGCCAGCAGTTACGTAACCGGGACAGGGGCTTATGGCTACACCTTC.

V is TRBV7-3 and J is TRBJ2-5, with TRBD1 matching over 9 bases. The CDR3 length is 15 residues. Germline V lookup: CDR1 SGHTA, CDR2 FQGTGA. J gave up 3 bases and V 6 bases, and 8 bases lay outside the gene matches. CDR3 DNA: TGTGCCAGCAGTCTTACAGGGGGCAGGGAAGAGACCCAGTACTTC. This translates into CASSLTGGREETQYF.

This clone is termed medium-sized. This CDR3 is CASSIGTGSEKLFF. CDR3 nucleotide sequence: TGTGCCAGTAGTATAGGGACAGGGAGTGAAAAACTGTTTTTT. The chain uses TRBV19 and TRBJ1-4; 8 nucleotides align to TRBD1. Germline trimming cut 1 base from V and 7 bases from J; bases unmatched to any gene: 2. CDR3 length: 14 residues. Germline lookup yields CDR1 LNHDA and CDR2 SQIVND (reference sequence). The whole variable domain, filled in from reference TRBV19 and TRBJ1-4, reads DGGITQSPKYLFRKEGQNVTLSCEQNLNHDAMYWYRQDPGQGLRLIYYSQIVNDFQKGDIAEGYSVSREKKESFPLTVTSAQKNPTAFYLCASSIGTGSEKLFFGSGTQLSVL.

The DNA of the CDR3 is TGTGCCAGCAGCTTCGCCGACAGCCTTCGGTATGGCTACACCTTC. This codes for CASSFADSLRYGYTF. The chain employs TRBV7-9 and TRBJ1-2; D might be TRBD1 (5 bases). V was pared by 3 bases and J by 5 bases, with 16 bases between. This CDR3 contains 15 residues. CDR1 and CDR2 (germline): SEHNR, FQNEAQ (reference sequence).

V is TRBV11-3 and J is TRBJ2-5; D is unresolved. V shed 2 bases and J shed 1 base, with 5 bases lying between them. Germline loops: CDR1 SGHNT, CDR2 YENEEA. The CDR3 totals 13 residues. The CDR3 is CASSLSAQETQYF. In DNA, the CDR3 is TGTGCCAGCAGCTTATCAGCCCAAGAGACCCAGTACTTC.

The V call is TRBV5-4, the J call TRBJ1-6, with D possibly TRBD1 on 5 matching bases. V was clipped by 5 bases and J by 10 bases, with 19 bases between them. From germline, CDR1 is SGHNT and CDR2 YYREEE (reference sequence). The CDR3 is made up of 15 amino acids. The CDR3, as DNA: TGTGCCAGCAGAATGCAGGTAGGGGACGGCTCACCCCTCCACTTT. It translates to CASRMQVGDGSPLHF. Complete variable domain (other parts from reference TRBV5-4 and TRBJ1-6): ETGVTQSPTHLIKTRGQQVTLRCSSQSGHNTVSWYQQALGQGPQFIFQYYREEENGRGNFPPRFSGLQFPNYSSELNVNALELDDSALYLCASRMQVGDGSPLHFGNGTRLTVT.

This clone was counted between two and nine times. The chain employs TRBV4-1 and TRBJ1-1; 7 bases map to TRBD1. This CDR3 is built from 14 residues. From germline, CDR1 is MGHRA and CDR2 YSYEKL. The V segment lost 3 bases and the J segment 4 bases; nucleotides outside the gene matches: 5. The CDR3 DNA sequence: TGCGCCAGCAGCCAGGGACAGACGGTCACTGAAGCTTTCTTT. Translated, it gives CASSQGQTVTEAFF.

The J gene is TRBJ1-4, the V gene TRBV9, with D maybe TRBD1 (6 bases). Germline V lookup: CDR1 SGDLS, CDR2 YYNGEE. This CDR3 has 14 amino acids. V gave up 4 bases and J gave up 8 bases, with 15 bases separating them. This chain's CDR3 is CASSPRDTLEKLFF. CDR3 sequence (DNA): TGTGCCAGCAGCCCCCGGGACACCCTGGAAAAACTGTTTTTT.

This chain connects TRBV27 to TRBJ2-3, with D possibly being TRBD1 or TRBD2 (5 bases each). The CDR3 extends over 13 amino acids. V was clipped by 2 bases and J by 5 bases, with 8 bases between them. Germline V gene data show CDR1 as MNHEY and CDR2 as SMNVEV (reference sequence). CDR3 loop: CASSLGGEDTQYF. CDR3 DNA: TGTGCCAGCAGTTTAGGGGGAGAAGATACGCAGTATTTT.

V gene TRBV7-9 combines with J gene TRBJ2-7, with 14 bases lining up with TRBD2. The CDR3 contains 16 residues. Germline CDR1 is SEHNR and CDR2 is FQNEAQ (reference sequence). J lost 3 bases, V lost 4 bases, and 5 bases had no gene match. The CDR3 sequence is CASSWGLAGASYEQYF. The CDR3 DNA follows: TGTGCCAGCAGCTGGGGACTAGCGGGGGCGAGCTACGAGCAGTACTTC.

This rearrangement joins TRBV28 to TRBJ2-7; possible D gene TRBD2, 5 bases. CDR1 and CDR2 (germline): MDHEN, SYDVKM. CDR3 length: 12 residues. V dropped 5 bases and J dropped 7 bases, with 12 bases sitting between them. The CDR3 bases are TGTGCCAGCAGTCAAAGCTCGGGGGAGCAGTACGTC. Translation: CASSQSSGEQYV.

This sequence joins TRBV7-2 and TRBJ1-6, with unresolved D. In germline, CDR1 is SGHTA, CDR2 FQGNSA. The CDR3 runs 13 residues. The ends were cut back, 3 bases at V and 8 bases at J, with 8 bases in the middle. CDR3 nucleotide sequence: TGTGCCAGCAGCTTTGTAATGGATTCACCCCTCCACTTT. This gives the protein CASSFVMDSPLHF.

The chain links TRBV2 to TRBJ2-7; 9 bases are a match to TRBD2. Germline loops: CDR1 SNHLY, CDR2 FYNNEI. V lost 11 bases and J lost 3; bases outside the gene matches: 14. The CDR3 loop spans 15 amino acids. The CDR3 DNA reads TGTGCCCGCGGGGCGGGGGGGCCACCGGTCTACGAGCAGTACTTC. This encodes CARGAGGPPVYEQYF.

The V call is TRBV6-4, the J call TRBJ2-6; TRBD2 matches 8 bases. V lost 0 bases and J lost 0; bases outside the gene matches: 4. Germline V gives CDR1 MRHNA, CDR2 SNTAGT. This CDR3 comprises 18 residues. The CDR3: CASSDSGSGASGANVLTF. The DNA of the CDR3 is TGTGCCAGCAGTGACTCTGGTAGCGGGGCCTCTGGGGCCAACGTCCTGACTTTC.

This chain joins TRBV10-3 and TRBJ1-6, with 9 bases that match TRBD1. Germline values: CDR1 ENHRY, CDR2 SYGVKD. Losses at the gene ends were 4 bases for V and 8 bases for J; bases not matched to a gene: 6. The CDR3 runs to 15 residues. In nucleotides, the CDR3 is TGTGCCATCAGTGGTCGGGACAGGGCGGATTCACCCCTCCACTTT. Its translation is CAISGRDRADSPLHF.

The genes are TRBV15 and TRBJ1-2; D is possibly TRBD1 (6 bases). CDR3 length: 14 residues. CDR1 LNHNV and CDR2 YYDKDF come from the germline V gene (reference sequence). The germline V and J ends were trimmed by 0 bases and 8 bases, with 13 bases remaining between them. CDR3 protein: CATSREGGIWGYTF. In nucleotides, the CDR3 is TGTGCCACCAGCAGAGAAGGGGGAATCTGGGGCTACACCTTC.

The V call is TRBV9, the J call TRBJ1-2; D remains unclear. CDR1 and CDR2 (germline): SGDLS, YYNGEE. The CDR3 loop spans 11 amino acids. V dropped 0 bases and J dropped 5 bases, with 2 bases sitting between them. The CDR3 sequence is CASSVGYGYTF. The CDR3, as DNA: TGTGCCAGCAGCGTAGGGTATGGCTACACCTTC.

The chain couples TRBV11-3 to TRBJ2-2, with TRBD1 identical over 8 bases. Trimming at V came to 7 bases and at J to 1 base, leaving 5 bases not matched to a gene. Germline V gene lookup returns CDR1 SGHNT and CDR2 YENEEA. The CDR3 contains 15 residues. The CDR3 loop reads CASTLTGGNTGELFF. CDR3 DNA: TGTGCCAGCACCCTCACAGGGGGGAACACCGGGGAGCTGTTTTTT.

The V and J genes are TRBV6-1 and TRBJ1-1; TRBD1 might be the D (5 bases). The CDR3 totals 15 residues. Trimming cost V 6 bases and J 5 bases, with 19 bases left between them. Per the germline V gene, CDR1 is MNHNS and CDR2 is SASEGT. The CDR3 bases are TGTGCCAGCAGGATTACTGCCACAGGCGAGACTGAAGCTTTCTTT. Translated, it gives CASRITATGETEAFF.

This clone appeared a single time. This chain links TRBV28 with TRBJ2-5; tentatively, D is TRBD2 (5 bases). Trimming pared 10 bases from V and 5 bases from J, leaving 11 bases between. CDR3 size: 11 residues. CDR1 and CDR2 from the germline V gene are MDHEN and SYDVKM. DNA of the CDR3: TGTGCCACCGGGGTAGGTGAGACCCAGTACTTC. Protein: CATGVGETQYF.